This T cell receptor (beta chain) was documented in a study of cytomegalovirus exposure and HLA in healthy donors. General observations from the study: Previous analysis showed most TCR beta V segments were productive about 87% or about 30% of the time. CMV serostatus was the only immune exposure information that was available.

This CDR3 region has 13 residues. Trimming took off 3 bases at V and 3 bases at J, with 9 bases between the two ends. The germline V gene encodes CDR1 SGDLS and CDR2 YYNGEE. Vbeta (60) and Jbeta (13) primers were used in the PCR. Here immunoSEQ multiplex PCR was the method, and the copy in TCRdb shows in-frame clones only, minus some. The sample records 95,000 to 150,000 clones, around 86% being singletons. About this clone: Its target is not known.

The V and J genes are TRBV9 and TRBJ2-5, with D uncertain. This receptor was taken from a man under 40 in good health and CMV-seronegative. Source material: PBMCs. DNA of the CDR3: TGTGCCAGCAGCGAGCTGAGTAAAGAGACCCAGTACTTC. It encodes CASSELSKETQYF.